This T cell receptor beta chain appears in the sequencing data of a study of CD8 T cells in Susac syndrome. With random hexamers, reverse transcription was performed on about 0.45 to 1 ug of RNA. The amplification used immunoSEQ multiplex PCR on TCR beta CDR3; it spanned 54 Vbeta and 13 Jbeta. TCRdb reprocessed the immunoSEQ multiplex PCR reads via MiXCR and lists one record per CDR3 protein. The table shows around 300,000 distinct CDR3 sequences, with approximately 91% occurring only once. Germline-derived CDR1 and CDR2 are MNHEY and SVGAGI. The length of the CDR3 is 13 residues. The V gene lost 5 bases and the J gene lost 4 bases, with 11 bases spanning the gap.

The material sequenced was CD8+ T cells from PBMCs. The rearrangement uses TRBV6-5 and TRBJ1-2, with a tentative D call TRBD1 (6 bases). The sequence was obtained from a human donor with multiple sclerosis. The DNA for the CDR3 is TGTGCCAGCAGTCGGACAGCCGGCTATGGCTACACCTTC. Translation gives CASSRTAGYGYTF.